What follows are 32 T cell receptor beta chains derived from one specimen sequenced in a study of blood T cell repertoires in COVID-19 (dated by TCRdb to between 2020 and 2021). Library creation used the immunoSEQ multiplex PCR assay. TCRdb stores this immuneACCESS table with in-frame sequences only. Part of the clones is absent; in the studies checked, under half of the shortfall reflects unresolved V genes, and no reason is known for the rest. The table for this sample lists over 200,000 clones; roughly nine tenths of them were counted only once. 0.55% to 0.75% of the sample is in the top ten clones. The material sequenced was peripheral blood. The receptors derive from a man aged 35 to 55 with acute or convalescent COVID-19.

The chain has TRBV30 and TRBJ2-7; 10 bases are a match to TRBD1. The V and J ends lost 3 bases and 2 bases, in that order; junction bases with no gene match: 4. This CDR3 comprises 14 residues. Germline V gene lookup returns CDR1 GTSNPN and CDR2 SVGIG (reference sequence). CDR3 amino acids: CAWRPGQGTYEQYF. As DNA, the CDR3 is TGTGCCTGGAGACCGGGACAGGGGACCTACGAGCAGTACTTC.

The chain employs TRBV5-1 and TRBJ2-7; 12 bases line up with TRBD1. Looked up from germline, CDR1 is SGHRS and CDR2 is YFSETQ. This CDR3 is built from 15 residues. V shed 4 bases and J 3 bases; nucleotides not matched to a gene: 5. The CDR3 spells CASSQGQGAIYEQYF. The CDR3 DNA reads as TGCGCCAGCAGCCAGGGACAGGGGGCCATCTACGAGCAGTACTTC.

The rearrangement links TRBV7-6 to TRBJ1-3, with 7 bases lining up with TRBD1. The CDR3 contains 15 residues. J was trimmed by 4 bases and V by 0 bases; bases with no gene match: 3. The germline CDR1 and CDR2 sequences are SGHVS and FNYEAQ. CDR3 sequence reads: CASSLARGGGNTIYF. Written as DNA, the CDR3 is TGTGCCAGCAGCTTAGCGAGAGGGGGCGGAAACACCATATATTTT.

The V call is TRBV4-1, the J call TRBJ1-4, with D maybe TRBD1 (6 bases). Germline-derived CDR1 and CDR2 are MGHRA and YSYEKL. CDR3 length: 17 amino acids. The V end was cut by 4 bases, the J end by 7 bases, with 22 bases between. CDR3 nucleotides: TGCGCCAGCAGCCTCAGCTCCGTGGGGGCGGGCGGTGAAAAACTGTTTTTT. This sequence encodes CASSLSSVGAGGEKLFF.

The V call is TRBV29-1, the J call TRBJ2-7; 9 nucleotides agree with TRBD1. After removal of 4 bases from V and 4 bases from J, the junction contained 14 bases not matched to a gene. The germline V gene encodes CDR1 SQVTM and CDR2 ANQGSEA. This CDR3 comprises 16 residues. The CDR3 reads CSVAGGQGRGLYEQYF. DNA of the CDR3: TGCAGCGTTGCGGGGGGACAGGGACGGGGTTTATACGAGCAGTACTTC.

This sequence joins TRBV28 and TRBJ2-7, with D possibly matching TRBD2 (6 bases). The germline gives CDR1 MDHEN, CDR2 SYDVKM. The V end lost 4 bases, the J end lost 8 bases, and 12 bases lay between the germline ends. This CDR3 contains 12 residues. This chain's CDR3 is CASSWGEFKQYF. The DNA for the CDR3 is TGTGCCAGCAGTTGGGGGGAGTTTAAGCAGTACTTC.

The V and J genes are TRBV5-1 and TRBJ2-1; TRBD2 agrees at 15 bases. Germline V gene lookup returns CDR1 SGHRS and CDR2 YFSETQ. The CDR3 is 17 residues long. With 0 bases clipped from V and 15 bases from J, the junction kept 13 bases outside the gene matches. CDR3 sequence: CASSLDGGLAGGLSPFF. In nucleotides, the CDR3 is TGCGCCAGCAGCTTGGACGGCGGACTAGCGGGGGGGCTAAGTCCGTTCTTC.

The count of this clone is one. The chain employs TRBV18 and TRBJ2-1; TRBD2 might be the D (6 bases). CDR1 and CDR2 (germline): KGHSH, LQKENI. There are 15 residues in the CDR3. Trimming cost V 0 bases and J 8 bases, with 14 bases left between them. The CDR3 DNA reads as TGTGCCAGCTCACCACCGAGGCCACCGGGGGATGAGCAGTTCTTC. This encodes CASSPPRPPGDEQFF.

The rearrangement joins TRBV2 to TRBJ1-5; maybe TRBD1 (6 bases). Germline assignment: CDR1 SNHLY and CDR2 FYNNEI. The CDR3 runs 13 residues. V was cut by 6 bases and J by 4 bases, with 10 bases left in between. This chain's CDR3 is CASSAQGNQPQHF. For the CDR3, the DNA is TGTGCCAGCAGCGCTCAGGGGAATCAGCCCCAGCATTTT.

V is TRBV28 and J is TRBJ2-7, with 7 bases identical to TRBD1. The CDR3 spans 14 residues. Germline CDR1 is MDHEN and CDR2 is SYDVKM. Unmatched junction bases numbered 6, after V lost 5 bases and J lost 2 bases. The CDR3 DNA reads TGTGCCAGCAGTCCGACAGGGTGGACCTACGAGCAGTACTTC. As protein: CASSPTGWTYEQYF.

The chain uses TRBV18 and TRBJ1-2; unclear D gene. CDR1 is KGHSH and CDR2 is LQKENI in the germline V gene. The V end lost 3 bases, the J end lost 8 bases, and 16 bases lay between the germline ends. The CDR3 consists of 14 residues. CDR3 loop: CASSPSDMDRGYTF. DNA for the CDR3: TGTGCCAGCTCACCCTCAGACATGGATAGGGGCTACACCTTC.

The V gene is TRBV19, the J gene TRBJ2-1; TRBD2 matches at 8 bases. Germline V lookup: CDR1 LNHDA, CDR2 SQIVND (reference sequence). V was pared by 7 bases and J by 4 bases, with 6 bases of the junction left unmatched. CDR3 size: 14 residues. Here the CDR3 reads CASIPSGRYNEQFF. Here the CDR3 DNA reads TGTGCCAGTATCCCTAGCGGGCGTTACAATGAGCAGTTCTTC.

The chain couples TRBV10-1 to TRBJ1-6, with D unresolved. V lost 0 bases and J 7 bases, leaving 10 bases between the germline ends. Germline lookup yields CDR1 WNHNN and CDR2 SYGVQD (reference sequence). This CDR3 region has 15 residues. The CDR3 reads CASSESVGHNSPLHF. In DNA form, the CDR3 reads TGCGCCAGCAGTGAGTCGGTGGGCCACAATTCACCCCTCCACTTT.

Concerning this clone: One end of the junction is discordant with germline, which a read error may explain. The chain recombines TRBV6-2 or TRBV6-3 with TRBJ1-4; 7 positions agree with TRBD1. CDR3 length: 20 residues. Germline-derived CDR1 and CDR2 are MNHEY and SVGEGT. The CDR3 region is CASSYSRKLKQGRSNEKLFF. The CDR3 DNA reads as TGTGCTAGCAGTTACTCACGTAAACTGAAACAGGGGAGGAGTAATGAAAAACTGTTTTTT.

The gene calls are TRBV20-1 and TRBJ2-5; perhaps TRBD2 as D (5 bases). The germline V and J ends were trimmed by 5 bases and 2 bases, with 6 bases remaining between them. Germline V gives CDR1 DFQATT, CDR2 SNEGSKA (reference sequence). This CDR3 contains 11 residues. CDR3: CSAWEQETQYF. DNA for the CDR3: TGCAGTGCTTGGGAGCAAGAGACCCAGTACTTC.

This chain connects TRBV7-2 to TRBJ1-6; D possibly corresponds to TRBD1 (5 bases). The CDR3 contains 15 residues. In germline, CDR1 is SGHTA, CDR2 FQGNSA. Trimming pared 1 base from V and 10 bases from J, leaving 14 bases between. CDR3 residues: CASSLVPGQGSPLHF. The CDR3 nucleotides are TGTGCCAGCAGCTTAGTCCCAGGACAAGGGTCACCCCTCCACTTT.

In this sample, this clone turned up many times. The rearrangement links TRBV14 to TRBJ1-1, with D perhaps TRBD1 (6 bases). V was clipped by 1 base and J by 1 base, with 10 bases between them. Germline V CDR1 and CDR2: SGHDN, FVKESK. The CDR3 is 15 residues long. CDR3 coding DNA: TGTGCCAGCAGCCAAGTAGGGGGATCGAACACTGAAGCTTTCTTT. Its protein product is CASSQVGGSNTEAFF.

The V gene is TRBV7-9, the J gene TRBJ2-7; TRBD1 matches 7 bases. Per germline, CDR1 SEHNR and CDR2 FQNEAQ (reference sequence). J lost 1 base, V lost 2 bases, and 2 bases had no gene match. The CDR3 contains 14 residues. The CDR3 loop is CASSLTQGSYEQYF. CDR3 nucleotide sequence: TGTGCCAGCAGCTTAACACAGGGGTCCTACGAGCAGTACTTC.

The CDR3 DNA reads TGCAGCGTTGAAGGTAGCGGGAGGTCGTCGGAGACCCAGTACTTC. Amino acid sequence: CSVEGSGRSSETQYF. The chain employs TRBV29-1 and TRBJ2-5, with 10 bases matching TRBD2. The V gene end was trimmed by 1 base and the J gene end by 5 bases; junction bases not matched to a gene: 7. The CDR3 sequence is 15 residues long. Per the germline V gene, CDR1 is SQVTM and CDR2 is ANQGSEA.

The chain is built from TRBV6-1 and TRBJ2-7, with D possibly being TRBD2 (5 bases). The CDR3 loop spans 17 amino acids. Germline CDR1 MNHNS, CDR2 SASEGT. The ends were cut back, 3 bases at V and 0 bases at J, with 18 bases in the middle. The CDR3 loop is CASSDIRFRGNSYEQYF. The CDR3 DNA is TGTGCCAGCAGTGACATTCGTTTTCGGGGTAACTCCTACGAGCAGTACTTC.

As to this clone: A junction end diverges from the germline sequence, so it may reflect a read error. The chain links TRBV4-1 to TRBJ2-5; 8 nucleotides align to TRBD2. This CDR3 comprises 16 residues. Germline V gives CDR1 MGHRA, CDR2 YSYEKL. The CDR3 DNA is TGCGCCAGCAGCCAAGGCCAGCGGGGGAACCAGGAGACCCAGTACTTC. As protein: CASSQGQRGNQETQYF.

This clone was found once. This sequence joins TRBV10-3 and TRBJ2-7, with a possible D match to TRBD1 (6 bases). The CDR3 runs to 17 residues. Trimming cost V 4 bases and J 1 base, with 20 bases left between them. Germline V gives CDR1 ENHRY, CDR2 SYGVKD. In nucleotides, the CDR3 is TGTGCCATCAGTGCGGCCCGCCAGGGGAGAACGTCCTACGAGCAGTACTTC. It translates to CAISAARQGRTSYEQYF.

The CDR3 here is CASSDYGIPSSNEQFF. CDR3 nucleotides: TGTGCCAGCAGTGACTACGGGATCCCCTCGAGCAATGAGCAGTTCTTC. The rearrangement uses TRBV6-6 and TRBJ2-1, with TRBD2 as a possible D gene (5 bases). The CDR3 spans 16 residues. The germline CDR1 and CDR2 sequences are MNHNY and SVGAGI (reference sequence). V dropped 5 bases and J dropped 6 bases, with 20 bases sitting between them.

By sample fraction, this clone is medium-sized. The V call is TRBV5-6, the J call TRBJ1-2; TRBD1 matches at 7 bases. The CDR3 consists of 15 residues. Germline CDR1 reads SGHDT; CDR2 reads YYEEEE. Losses at the gene ends were 0 bases for V and 4 bases for J; bases not matched to a gene: 6. CDR3 loop: CASSLGGTAGYGYTF. The CDR3, as DNA: TGTGCCAGCAGCTTGGGTGGGACAGCCGGCTATGGCTACACCTTC.

The CDR3 coding sequence is TGCGCCAGCAGCCAAGATGGCACGGAGTCATACGGCAATCAGCCCCAGCATTTT. Encoded protein: CASSQDGTESYGNQPQHF. This chain connects TRBV4-1 to TRBJ1-5; D gene unclear. Per the germline V gene, CDR1 is MGHRA and CDR2 is YSYEKL. This CDR3 is 18 amino acids long. V lost 0 bases and J 2 bases, leaving 17 bases between the germline ends.

V gene TRBV9 combines with J gene TRBJ2-5; 8 bases match TRBD2. The CDR3 is 14 residues long. The V gene end was trimmed by 2 bases and the J gene end by 5 bases; junction bases not matched to a gene: 5. CDR1 is SGDLS, CDR2 YYNGEE, per germline. The DNA of the CDR3 is TGTGCCAGCAGCGTTACGGGGGGGCCTGAGACCCAGTACTTC. Protein sequence: CASSVTGGPETQYF.

The chain has TRBV27 and TRBJ2-4; TRBD2 agrees at 10 bases. CDR3 size: 13 residues. Germline trimming cut 6 bases from V and 9 bases from J; bases unmatched to any gene: 5. In germline, CDR1 is MNHEY, CDR2 SMNVEV (reference sequence). The CDR3 bases are TGTGCCAGCAGCTTAGCGGGGGGAGGCATTCAGTACTTC. It is translated as CASSLAGGGIQYF.

V and J are TRBV10-1 and TRBJ2-3; 12 bases agree with TRBD2. The CDR3 is 20 residues long. In germline, CDR1 is WNHNN, CDR2 SYGVQD (reference sequence). With 6 bases clipped from V and 4 bases from J, the junction kept 20 bases outside the gene matches. The CDR3 sequence is CASSEDPGLAGPTGADTQYF. The CDR3 DNA follows: TGCGCCAGCAGCGAAGACCCGGGACTAGCGGGCCCCACCGGTGCAGATACGCAGTATTTT.

The chain links TRBV9 to TRBJ2-3; tentatively, D is TRBD2 (5 bases). CDR1 is SGDLS and CDR2 is YYNGEE in the germline V gene. Trimming shortened V by 5 bases and J by 2 bases, and 12 bases separated the two germline ends. The CDR3 covers 14 residues. CDR3 bases: TGTGCCAGCAGGAAATCCGGGAACACAGATACGCAGTATTTT. This codes for CASRKSGNTDTQYF.

The V and J genes are TRBV19 and TRBJ1-4; 7 nucleotides agree with TRBD1. Germline values: CDR1 LNHDA, CDR2 SQIVND (reference sequence). After removal of 3 bases from V and 4 bases from J, the junction contained 5 bases not matched to a gene. The CDR3 has 15 amino acids. The CDR3 DNA reads TGTGCCAGTAGTATTCCGACAGGGTTTAATGAAAAACTGTTTTTT. The encoded protein is CASSIPTGFNEKLFF.

The chain couples TRBV2 to TRBJ1-2, with D uncertain. The V end was cut by 5 bases, the J end by 4 bases, with 20 bases between. The CDR3 is 16 residues long. The germline V gene encodes CDR1 SNHLY and CDR2 FYNNEI. The CDR3 protein is CASSIYQVHAGYGYTF. The CDR3 DNA reads TGTGCCAGCAGTATTTATCAGGTTCATGCCGGCTATGGCTACACCTTC.

This sequence joins TRBV7-9 and TRBJ2-2; 8 bases agree with TRBD1. The germline V gene encodes CDR1 SEHNR and CDR2 FQNEAQ (reference sequence). J lost 5 bases, V lost 5 bases, and 10 bases had no gene match. The length of the CDR3 is 16 residues. CDR3: CASSPHGQGGTGELFF. The CDR3 bases are TGTGCCAGCAGCCCCCACGGACAGGGTGGAACCGGGGAGCTGTTTTTT.